This T cell receptor (beta chain) was found in a study of shared clonotypes between healthy human individuals. Study information: In total, the donors were two women and a few men aged 18 to 49. Study conclusions and caveats: For naive CD4 cells, roughly 5% of clonotypes were shared across a handful of donors.

The protocol was immunoSEQ multiplex PCR, while the TCRdb copy is restricted to in-frame clones and leaves out a portion. The profile shows about 680,000 clones, approximately 73% of them singletons. Looked up from germline, CDR1 is SGHAT and CDR2 is FQNNGV. V was cut by 1 base and J by 4 bases, with 8 bases left in between. This CDR3 is 14 amino acids long. Comment on this clone: Its target is not known.

The donors were adults (healthy and HIV-negative) with no recent acute infections or vaccinations. Sequenced sample: memory CD4+ T cells sorted from blood. Subset meaning: CD45RA-negative fraction. The clonotype was recovered from a woman between 25 and 40 years old in good health. The V and J genes are TRBV11-2 and TRBJ1-3; tentatively, D is TRBD1 (5 bases). The CDR3 sequence: CASSLVRAGNTIYF. DNA for the CDR3: TGTGCCAGCAGCTTAGTCAGGGCCGGAAACACCATATATTTT.